This TCR beta chain was documented in a study of blood T cell repertoires in COVID-19 (dated by TCRdb to 2019 to 2021). Describing the broader study: The collaborator samples originated in the United States, Italy and Spain and spanned the acute and convalescent phases of COVID-19. The prospective study material was composed of cDNA or gDNA derived from T cells, B-cell-depleted T cells, or PBMCs. Subjects who had been exposed to COVID-19, were actively infected with it, or had recovered from it provided the deeply sampled blood TCRbeta repertoires that made up the dataset. The repertoires were released in a freely available public database intended as a resource for research on the immune response to SARS-CoV-2. The samples were drawn from two sources: the first 160 participants of the ongoing ImmuneRACE study, and 1,200 or so subjects contributed by 6 global collaborators. Nearly every sample came with metadata listing a de-identified subject ID, COVID-19 status, age in years and sex. Where available, HLA class I and class II types were taken from metadata supplied by the sample provider and were not determined by assay-based typing. What the authors observed across the whole study: The quantity of clinical and demographic metadata differed by source and by participant and was supplied without curation.

The immunoSEQ Assay, a bias-controlled multiplex PCR, was used to amplify TCRbeta CDR3 regions from genomic DNA. Per the source publication's procedure: The number of nucleated cells in each sample was estimated by amplification of reference gene primers within the assay. To quantify the absolute abundance of each unique TCRbeta CDR3 rearrangement, sequence reads were collapsed and filtered. For each sample, productive Simpson clonality was calculated by taking the square root of Simpson's diversity index across productive rearrangements. In TCRdb, the immuneACCESS table is reduced to in-frame sequences with V and J assigned. These tables do not hold every clone; where another copy was compared, an unresolved V gene accounts for under half, and the others remain unexplained. V and J calls plus clone size are reproduced from that table; the DNA served to infer D and trimming. The sample has tens of thousands of clones on record, roughly 76% of them singletons. The leading ten clones occupy about 8.5% of the sample.

Whole blood was collected in K2EDTA tubes by collaborating institutions according to the institutions' own protocols. For TCRbeta analysis, collaborators shipped samples in one of three forms: frozen whole blood, isolated PBMCs, or DNA extracted from either of those sample types. On this clone itself: Its antigen has not been determined. No base-level quality is on record; no much larger clone is a single base apart.

There are 16 amino acids in the CDR3, from cysteine to phenylalanine inclusive. Left in the record is the CDR3 DNA by itself, 48 bases read in frame from the first base. V loses 6 bases at its end and J loses 6 bases; junction bases beyond the gene matches: 10. Taken from the germline V gene, the CDR1 and CDR2 loops are SGHTA and FQGNSA. This receptor was identified in a man aged 65 to 85 with active or convalescent COVID-19. The material sequenced was peripheral blood. The rearranged chain carries TRBV7-2 and TRBJ2-3; TRBD2 aligns with 12 central bases. The CDR3 protein: CASSPTSGGPGDTQYF. The bases read TGTGCCAGCAGTCCCACTAGCGGGGGGCCCGGCGATACGCAGTATTTT.